Here is one T cell receptor beta chain with its context. This specimen belongs to a study of T cell changes during pregnancy in multiple sclerosis. Trimming at V came to 1 base and at J to 2 bases, leaving 4 bases not matched to a gene. From germline, CDR1 is SGHTA and CDR2 FQGNSA. The CDR3 covers 15 residues. Some clones are missing from TCRdb's copy, which holds only in-frame ones; the method was immunoSEQ multiplex PCR. This sample has tens of thousands of clones, with roughly 90% found just once. V and J are TRBV7-2 and TRBJ2-7; the match to TRBD1 covers 8 bases. This TCR was sampled from a female donor in good health, enrolled as a control in a pregnancy study. Sequenced here: CD4+ T cells from peripheral blood mononuclear cells, sampled after pregnancy. The CDR3 coding sequence is TGTGCCAGCAGCTTAGAGAAGACAGGGGCCTACGAGCAGTACTTC. Translated: CASSLEKTGAYEQYF.